Listed below are T cell receptor beta chains from one sample, sequenced in a study of CD8 T cells in ankylosing spondylitis. MiXCR, applied by TCRdb to the 5' RACE reads, yields one record per CDR3 protein. Altogether about 260,000 distinct CDR3 sequences are present, around 20% being singletons, with the ten largest covering 7.5% to 9%. Sequenced input: blood, either unsorted or a sorted T cell fraction (not recorded which). Source of these receptors: a male donor with ankylosing spondylitis or in good health (not recorded which). Each CDR3 is given with its conserved first and last residue. The order of the fields is J gene, D gene, clone size, V gene, CDR3 length, CDR3 protein, CDR3 DNA. D genes are given only for firm matches. Size is omitted from some rows. Given values are once, few, many or a class for expanded clones.

TRBJ2-3 NA few TRBV10-3 14 CAIRPGISTDTQYF TGTGCCATCAGACCGGGAATTAGCACAGATACGCAGTATTTT
TRBJ1-6 NA many TRBV5-1 15 CASSLAGATNSPLHF TGCGCCAGCAGCTTGGCAGGGGCGACAAATTCACCCCTCCACTTT
TRBJ2-2 NA NA TRBV5-1 12 CASSWATRELFF TGCGCCAGCAGCTGGGCCACGAGGGAGCTGTTTTTT
TRBJ2-1 NA NA TRBV6-1 13 CASRGGGYNEQFF TGTGCCAGCAGAGGGGGTGGATACAATGAGCAGTTCTTC
TRBJ2-4 NA few TRBV24-1 13 CATSDGAGRIQYF TGTGCCACCAGTGATGGGGCAGGAAGGATTCAGTACTTC
TRBJ1-2 TRBD1 few TRBV20-1 15 CSARDGDRRFGGYTF TGCAGTGCTAGAGATGGGGACAGGAGGTTCGGGGGCTACACCTTC
TRBJ2-5 TRBD2 NA TRBV29-1 15 CSVVTDGGLQETQYF TGCAGCGTTGTCACCGACGGGGGGTTACAAGAGACCCAGTACTTC
TRBJ2-4 NA NA TRBV3-1 13 CASSQGQGTSLDF TGTGCCAGCAGCCAAGGGCAGGGGACGAGTTTGGACTTC
TRBJ2-3 NA NA TRBV10-3 19 CAISDPARGVDYEGDTQYF TGTGCCATCAGTGACCCCGCGAGGGGAGTCGATTACGAGGGGGATACGCAGTATTTT
TRBJ2-3 TRBD1 few TRBV29-1 12 CSVEGQLDTQYF TGCAGCGTTGAGGGACAGTTAGATACGCAGTATTTT
TRBJ2-3 TRBD2 many TRBV6-6 13 CASRSGGSDTQYF TGTGCCAGCCGGAGCGGGGGCTCAGATACGCAGTATTTT
TRBJ2-2 NA NA TRBV27 15 CASSLFQRTTGELFF TGTGCCAGCAGTTTATTCCAACGGACCACCGGGGAGCTGTTTTTT
TRBJ1-4 TRBD1 NA TRBV7-6 15 CASSLGTGGFEKLFF TGTGCCAGCAGCCTCGGGACAGGGGGTTTTGAAAAACTGTTTTTT
TRBJ2-3 NA NA TRBV20-1 13 CSAPTGVTDTQYF TGCAGTGCACCCACGGGGGTCACAGATACGCAGTATTTT
TRBJ2-3 TRBD2 many TRBV29-1 13 CSVLLAGRDTQYF TGCAGCGTCTTACTAGCGGGGAGGGATACGCAGTATTTT
TRBJ1-5 NA few TRBV4-1 14 CASSQEGGYQPQHF TGCGCCAGCAGCCAAGAGGGAGGGTATCAGCCCCAGCATTTT
TRBJ1-5 TRBD1 few TRBV9 15 CASSGTGGIGQPQHF TGTGCCAGCAGCGGGACAGGGGGAATTGGACAGCCCCAGCATTTT
TRBJ2-2 TRBD2 few TRBV5-1 15 CASSLAASGSWELFF TGCGCCAGCAGCTTGGCGGCTAGCGGGAGCTGGGAGCTGTTTTTT